Here is one T cell receptor beta chain with its context. This clonotype was counted ten times or more. The target of this receptor is not known. Per-base quality was not reported, and no clone a single base away is much larger than it. The data are from a study of blood T cells in healthy people across ages (dated by TCRdb to between 2015 and 2016). About the study as a whole: Template switching captured roughly one uniquely barcoded TCR beta cDNA molecule per two T cells in model experiments. To track age-related changes in TCR beta repertoire diversity, the study relied on deep sequencing normalized with unique cDNA molecular identifiers. To avoid experimental bias, donors of different ages were spread randomly across the sequencing lanes. Using the same blood draw, the study looked at two additional independent replicas of 1 million unique cDNA reads for two donors, one aged 18 to 29 and the other aged 80 or older. The donors were divided into four age groups: young (average around 16 years), middle-aged (approximately 41), aged (about 62) and long-lived (about 79). The study at large found these results: Estimates of total diversity from one million sequenced T cells were regarded as lower bounds and underestimates. Conclusive comparison of naive and antigen-experienced compartments was prevented by the profiling of bulk unsorted PBMCs. Because donor CMV infection status was unknown, age-related changes in expanded clonotypes were potentially confounded. As age increased, observed TCR beta diversity per million T cells dropped in a roughly linear way, and a significant reduction was already evident by age 40. The long-lived group showed more naive CD4+ T cells, fewer expanded clones and increased TCR diversity than the aged group, suggesting age selection. A strong correlation was found between observed TCR beta diversity and the percentage of naive T cells measured by flow cytometry.

CDR1 is given as SQVTM and CDR2 as ANQGSEA, both from the germline V gene. V is pruned by 1 base and J by 6 bases, leaving 3 bases of the junction without a gene match. The CDR3 runs 13 residues from the cysteine to the phenylalanine. Only the CDR3 portion is preserved as DNA: 39 bases, with reading frame beginning at the first base. The library was obtained by 5' RACE. The data were produced on an Illumina HiSeq 2500. The second PCR ran for roughly 6 to 11 cycles and used a J-beta primer mix along with a sample-barcoded 5' primer. A unique molecular identifier was introduced onto each TCR beta cDNA molecule by a template-switch 5' adaptor carrying 12 random nucleotides. Each sample yielded at least 2.5 million CDR3-containing paired-end reads. The Mint cDNA synthesis kit, primed by a TRBC-specific oligonucleotide, was used to synthesize first-strand cDNA from all RNA. After uracil-DNA glycosylase treatment, a first 18-cycle PCR used universal primers M1SS and BC2_uni_R on all cDNA. In the authors' own workflow: Each sample was normalized by randomly selecting 1 million high-quality reads, each carrying a distinct molecular identifier. Instead of being binned into consensus sequences, reads that shared molecular identifiers were thrown out. MiTCR, with a Q25 quality threshold and the strictest error-elimination algorithm, was used for CDR3 identification, clonotype clustering and error correction. A nonparametric unseen species model with Euler transformation was used to estimate lower-bound total TCR beta diversity. Starting from the raw public reads, TCRdb applied fastp trimming at Q25, assembled clones with MiXCR and retained in-frame beta chains. Each CDR3 protein gets just one entry, which takes the most common genes and DNA from the rows behind it. V and J calls and clone size were set by TCRdb, not the authors. This sample lists about 670,000 distinct CDR3 sequences; about 43% were detected once. The ten top clones hold around 30% of the sample.

Systemically healthy Caucasian individuals from Russia, around 39 in total and aged 6 to 90 years, were included as donors. About 10 milliliters of peripheral blood were drawn from each donor into EDTA-treated Vacutainer tubes. PBMCs were isolated by Ficoll-Paque density-gradient centrifugation, with at least 6 million obtained per sample. Total RNA, at least 6 micrograms per sample, was extracted from PBMCs with Trizol reagent. For every donor, flow cytometry on a PBMC aliquot measured the percentage of naive CD45RAhigh/CD27high T cells. Sequencing was performed on blood. The clonotype was recovered from a man older than 75 in good health. The sequence links TRBV29-1 to TRBJ2-3, and TRBD2 aligns with 8 junction nucleotides. The nucleotide sequence is TGCAGCGTTGAAGTCGGGAGGGGCGATACGCAGTATTTT. Its protein reads: CSVEVGRGDTQYF.